This passage covers 9 T cell receptor beta chains from one sample sequenced in a study of T cell changes during pregnancy in multiple sclerosis. TCRdb keeps only in-frame clones here, not all; method: immunoSEQ multiplex PCR. This table holds 40,000 to 45,000 clones, approximately 89% found once. The starting material was CD4+ T cells from peripheral blood mononuclear cells, obtained in the first trimester of pregnancy. These receptor sequences come from a female donor with multiple sclerosis, enrolled in a pregnancy study.

The chain carries TRBV7-9 and TRBJ2-7; perhaps TRBD1 as D (7 bases). This CDR3 region has 15 residues. Germline CDR1 reads SEHNR; CDR2 reads FQNEAQ (reference sequence). V gave up 5 bases and J gave up 2 bases, with 16 bases separating them. CDR3 bases: TGTGCCAGCAGCAACCAGGGGGGTGGGCCCTACGAGCAGTACTTC. Amino acid sequence: CASSNQGGGPYEQYF.

In its sample, this clone was seen once. The rearrangement joins TRBV27 to TRBJ2-3; 7 bases map to TRBD2. This CDR3 comprises 13 residues. CDR1 is MNHEY, CDR2 SMNVEV, per germline (reference sequence). Germline trimming cut 2 bases from V and 14 bases from J; bases unmatched to any gene: 10. CDR3 residues: CASSLLGLERVYF. CDR3 DNA: TGTGCCAGCAGTTTACTCGGACTAGAACGAGTGTATTTT.

The chain joins TRBV29-1 to TRBJ2-7, with D possibly matching TRBD1 (6 bases). The CDR3 sequence is 15 residues long. The V gene's germline CDR1 is SQVTM and CDR2 ANQGSEA. Trimming removed 5 bases at V and 2 bases at J, with 19 bases between. CDR3 nucleotides: TGCAGCGTTACCCTACAGGGTTTTAGTCCCTACGAGCAGTACTTC. Protein: CSVTLQGFSPYEQYF.

This clone was counted a few times. The chain links TRBV6-5 to TRBJ1-1, with 8 bases fitting TRBD1. The CDR3 sequence is 14 residues long. Germline values: CDR1 MNHEY, CDR2 SVGAGI. The V segment lost 5 bases and the J segment 4 bases; nucleotides outside the gene matches: 6. CDR3 DNA sequence: TGTGCCAGCAGTATTTCCAGGGGGCGCACTGAAGCTTTCTTT. It translates to CASSISRGRTEAFF.

This sequence joins TRBV18 and TRBJ2-5; perhaps TRBD2 as D (5 bases). The CDR3 has 12 amino acids. CDR1 is KGHSH and CDR2 is LQKENI in the germline V gene. V was cut by 4 bases and J by 5 bases, with 8 bases left in between. Here the CDR3 DNA reads TGTGCCAGCTCACAACAGCGGGAGACCCAGTACTTC. Amino acids: CASSQQRETQYF. Full variable domain (outside the CDR3, taken from reference TRBV18 and TRBJ2-5): NAGVMQNPRHLVRRRGQEARLRCSPMKGHSHVYWYRQLPEEGLKFMVYLQKENIIDESGMPKERFSAEFPKEGPSILRIQQVVRGDSAAYFCASSQQRETQYFGPGTRLLVL.

This chain uses TRBV5-6 with TRBJ2-5, with D possibly TRBD1 on 5 matching bases. The DNA end lines up better with TRBJ2-7; the J call may be wrong. Germline CDR1 SGHDT, CDR2 YYEEEE. This CDR3 spans 12 amino acids. The CDR3 sequence is CASSLRGYEQYF. In DNA form, the CDR3 reads TGTGCCAGCAGCTTAAGGGGTTACGAGCAGTACTTC.

This chain connects TRBV21-1 to TRBJ1-5. TRBV21-1 is flagged as a pseudogene. The CDR3 has 17 residues. The CDR3 here is CASRRLRIPSPYQPQHF. The CDR3 DNA reads TGTGCCAGCAGGCGTTTGAGGATACCCTCCCCGTATCAGCCCCAGCATTTT.

This chain's CDR3 is CASLRGLKGNTEAFF. The DNA for the CDR3 is TGTGCCAGTCTGAGGGGGTTAAAGGGGAACACTGAAGCTTTCTTT. The chain joins TRBV6-5 to TRBJ1-1; TRBD1 is a possible D gene (6 bases). V was cut by 9 bases and J by 1 base, with 18 bases left in between. This CDR3 comprises 15 residues. Germline-derived CDR1 and CDR2 are MNHEY and SVGAGI.

This chain links TRBV5-1 with TRBJ2-3; perhaps TRBD1 as D (6 bases). Per the germline V gene, CDR1 is SGHRS and CDR2 is YFSETQ. Trimming shortened V by 9 bases and J by 0 bases, and 11 bases separated the two germline ends. This CDR3 contains 13 residues. CDR3 in amino acids: CATGTLSTDTQYF. In DNA, the CDR3 is TGCGCCACTGGGACACTGAGCACAGATACGCAGTATTTT.